These 5 T cell receptor beta chains originate from one sample sequenced in a study of T-cell reconstitution after alpha-beta-depleted transplantation in children (dated by TCRdb to the mid-2010s). Libraries were made using PCR. TCRdb lists the instrument as Illumina HiSeq 2500. Molecular barcoding was employed in the preparation of TCR libraries, with unique molecular identifiers being used to normalize TCRbeta repertoire quantification. Starting from the raw public reads, TCRdb applied fastp trimming at Q25, assembled clones with MiXCR and retained in-frame beta chains. Each entry merges the rows of one CDR3 protein and shows their most common DNA and genes. This sample has 250,000 to 400,000 distinct CDR3 sequences in its table, and more than 20% of those were observed once. Approximately 10% of the sample is taken by the ten largest. Explained via the paper, the treatment or condition label denotes: allogeneic hematopoietic cell transplantation with graft depleted of TCRalphabeta T cells and CD19 B cells.

Sample: PBMCs, mostly from graft donor cells, taken 180 days after TCRalphabeta/CD19-depleted stem cell transplant. Receptors were obtained from a male patient aged 10 to 17 who had a stem cell transplant for acute lymphoblastic leukemia, so the T cells may come from the graft donor.

This clonotype was seen more than once but under ten times. V usage is TRBV11-2 and J usage is TRBJ1-1, with a tentative D call TRBD1 (5 bases). The CDR3 totals 14 residues. Germline V gene lookup returns CDR1 SGHAT and CDR2 FQNNGV. V was shortened by 3 bases and J by 1 base, with 9 bases between the two germline ends. The CDR3 DNA reads TGTGCCAGCAGCTTTCAGGGCGGGAACACTGAAGCTTTCTTT. This codes for CASSFQGGNTEAFF.

This clonotype was observed a handful of times. The J gene is TRBJ1-6, the V gene TRBV6-5; D not certain. CDR3 length: 15 amino acids. Germline CDR1 and CDR2: MNHEY and SVGAGI. V dropped 0 bases and J dropped 6 bases, with 9 bases sitting between them. DNA for the CDR3: TGTGCCAGCAGTTACTCCTTCGGGAGTAATTCACCCCTCCACTTT. It translates to CASSYSFGSNSPLHF.

The CDR3 region is CASSQAGQGVLNEQFF. The CDR3 DNA reads TGTGCCAGCAGCCAAGCGGGACAGGGAGTCCTCAATGAGCAGTTCTTC. This rearrangement joins TRBV14 to TRBJ2-1, with 9 bases that match TRBD1. Germline CDR1 is SGHDN and CDR2 is FVKESK. The CDR3 is 16 residues long. The V and J ends lost 1 base and 6 bases, in that order; junction bases with no gene match: 7.

This clonotype was seen a handful of times. V usage is TRBV7-2 and J usage is TRBJ1-2, with 9 bases lining up with TRBD1. Germline CDR1 reads SGHTA; CDR2 reads FQGNSA. V lost 4 bases, J lost 2 bases, and 8 bases stayed unmatched. This CDR3 region has 16 residues. The CDR3 loop is CASSSTGGRKNYGYTF. The CDR3 DNA reads TGTGCCAGCAGCTCGACAGGGGGTAGGAAGAACTATGGCTACACCTTC.

The V call is TRBV19, the J call TRBJ2-7; 7 positions match TRBD1. Germline V gene sequence: CDR1 LNHDA, CDR2 SQIVND (reference sequence). CDR3 length: 15 residues. Unmatched junction bases numbered 12, after V lost 5 bases and J lost 5 bases. CDR3: CASSVWTGINHEQYF. CDR3 DNA: TGTGCCAGTAGTGTCTGGACAGGTATAAACCACGAGCAGTACTTC. Variable domain in full (rest from reference TRBV19 and TRBJ2-7): DGGITQSPKYLFRKEGQNVTLSCEQNLNHDAMYWYRQDPGQGLRLIYYSQIVNDFQKGDIAEGYSVSREKKESFPLTVTSAQKNPTAFYLCASSVWTGINHEQYFGPGTRLTVT.